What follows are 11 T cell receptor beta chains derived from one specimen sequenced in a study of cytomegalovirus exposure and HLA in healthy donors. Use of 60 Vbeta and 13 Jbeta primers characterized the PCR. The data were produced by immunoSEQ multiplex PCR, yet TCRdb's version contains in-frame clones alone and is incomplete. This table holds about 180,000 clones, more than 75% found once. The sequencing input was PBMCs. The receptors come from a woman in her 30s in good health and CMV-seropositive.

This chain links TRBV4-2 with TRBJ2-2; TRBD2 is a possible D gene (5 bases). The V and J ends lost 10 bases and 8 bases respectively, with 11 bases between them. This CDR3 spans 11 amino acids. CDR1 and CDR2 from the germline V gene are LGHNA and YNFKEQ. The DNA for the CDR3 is TGTGCCACCACTAGAAAAGGGGAGCTGTTTTTT. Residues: CATTRKGELFF.

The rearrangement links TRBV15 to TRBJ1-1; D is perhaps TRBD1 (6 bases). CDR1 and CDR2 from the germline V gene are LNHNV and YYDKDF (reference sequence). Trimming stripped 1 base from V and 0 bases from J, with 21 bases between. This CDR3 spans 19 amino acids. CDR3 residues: CATSRVPGTRGYMNTEAFF. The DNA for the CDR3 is TGTGCCACCAGCAGAGTGCCGGGGACAAGGGGTTACATGAACACTGAAGCTTTCTTT.

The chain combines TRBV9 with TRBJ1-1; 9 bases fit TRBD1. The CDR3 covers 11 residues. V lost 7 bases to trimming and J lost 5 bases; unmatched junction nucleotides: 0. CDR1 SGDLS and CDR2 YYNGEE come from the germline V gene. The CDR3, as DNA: TGTGCCAGCGGACAGGGGACTGAAGCTTTCTTT. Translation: CASGQGTEAFF. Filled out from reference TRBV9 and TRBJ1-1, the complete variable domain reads DSGVTQTPKHLITATGQRVTLRCSPRSGDLSVYWYQQSLDQGLQFLIQYYNGEERAKGNILERFSAQQFPDLHSELNLSSLELGDSALYFCASGQGTEAFFGQGTRLTVV.

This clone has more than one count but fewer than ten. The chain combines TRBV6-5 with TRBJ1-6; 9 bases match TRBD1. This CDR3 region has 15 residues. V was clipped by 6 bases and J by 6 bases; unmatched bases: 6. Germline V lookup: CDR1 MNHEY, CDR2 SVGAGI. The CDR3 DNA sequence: TGTGCCAGCAGAGAACAGGGGGCGCGTAATTCACCCCTCCACTTT. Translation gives CASREQGARNSPLHF.

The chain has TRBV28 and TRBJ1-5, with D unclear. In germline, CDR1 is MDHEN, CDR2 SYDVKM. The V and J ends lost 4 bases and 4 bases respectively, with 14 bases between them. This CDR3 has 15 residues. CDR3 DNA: TGTGCCAGCAGTTCCCCAGAGACTGCAAATCAGCCCCAGCATTTT. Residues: CASSSPETANQPQHF.

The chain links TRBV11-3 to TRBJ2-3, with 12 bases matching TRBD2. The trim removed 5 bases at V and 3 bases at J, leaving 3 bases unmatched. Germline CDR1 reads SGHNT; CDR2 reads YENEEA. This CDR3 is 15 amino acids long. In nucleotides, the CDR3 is TGTGCCAGCAGCCGGACTAGCGGGGAAACAGATACGCAGTATTTT. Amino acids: CASSRTSGETDTQYF.

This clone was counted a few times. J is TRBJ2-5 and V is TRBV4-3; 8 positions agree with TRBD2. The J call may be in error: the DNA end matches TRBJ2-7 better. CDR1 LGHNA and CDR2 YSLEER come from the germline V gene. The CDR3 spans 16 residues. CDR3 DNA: TGCGCCAGCAGCCAAGGCCCAAGCGGGGGCCTCTACGAGCAGTACTTC. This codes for CASSQGPSGGLYEQYF.

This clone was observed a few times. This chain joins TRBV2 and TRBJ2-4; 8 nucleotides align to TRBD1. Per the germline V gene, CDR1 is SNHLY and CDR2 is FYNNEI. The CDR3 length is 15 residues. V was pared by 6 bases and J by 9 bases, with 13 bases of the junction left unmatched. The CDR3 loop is CASSSRGRYLVIQYF. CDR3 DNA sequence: TGTGCCAGCAGCTCCAGGGGGCGTTATCTGGTCATTCAGTACTTC.

CDR3 amino acids: CASSQFAVAGGVNYEQYF. In DNA, the CDR3 is TGCGCCAGCAGCCAATTTGCCGTAGCGGGTGGAGTTAATTACGAGCAGTACTTC. The V and J genes are TRBV4-3 and TRBJ2-7, with 7 bases matching TRBD2. V lost 2 bases to trimming and J lost 4 bases; unmatched junction nucleotides: 17. The length of the CDR3 is 18 residues. Germline values: CDR1 LGHNA, CDR2 YSLEER.

CDR3 bases: TGTGCCAGCAGTGACGGAGATAATTCACCCCTCCACTTT. Its protein is CASSDGDNSPLHF. This rearrangement joins TRBV6-4 to TRBJ1-6; D remains unclear. CDR1 is MRHNA and CDR2 is SNTAGT in the germline V gene. The CDR3 totals 13 residues. The V end was cut by 2 bases, the J end by 5 bases, with 4 bases between.

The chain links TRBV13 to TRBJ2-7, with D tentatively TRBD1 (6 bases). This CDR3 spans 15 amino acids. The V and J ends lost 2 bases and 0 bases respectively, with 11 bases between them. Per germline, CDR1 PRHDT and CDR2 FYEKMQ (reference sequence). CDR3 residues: CASSLRQASSYEQYF. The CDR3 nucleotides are TGTGCCAGCAGCTTAAGACAGGCTAGCTCCTACGAGCAGTACTTC.